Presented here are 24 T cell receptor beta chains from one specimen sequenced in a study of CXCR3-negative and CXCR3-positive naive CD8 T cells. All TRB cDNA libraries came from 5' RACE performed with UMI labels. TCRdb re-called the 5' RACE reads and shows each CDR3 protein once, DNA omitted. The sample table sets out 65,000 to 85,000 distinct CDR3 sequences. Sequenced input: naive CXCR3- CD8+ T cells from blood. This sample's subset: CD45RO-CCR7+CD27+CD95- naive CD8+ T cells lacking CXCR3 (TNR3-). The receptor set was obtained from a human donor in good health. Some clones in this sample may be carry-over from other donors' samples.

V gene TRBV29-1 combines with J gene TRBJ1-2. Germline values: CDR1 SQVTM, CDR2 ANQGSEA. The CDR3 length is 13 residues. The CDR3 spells CSHPPSQGGGYTF.

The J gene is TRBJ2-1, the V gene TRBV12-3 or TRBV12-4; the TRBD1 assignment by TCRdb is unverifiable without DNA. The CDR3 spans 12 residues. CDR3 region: CASTPDFNEQFF.

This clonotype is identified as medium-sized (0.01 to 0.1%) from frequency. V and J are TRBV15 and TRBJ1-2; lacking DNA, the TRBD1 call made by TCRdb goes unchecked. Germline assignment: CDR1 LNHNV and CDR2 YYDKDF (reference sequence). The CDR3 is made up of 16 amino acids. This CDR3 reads CATSRDGATTNYGYTF.

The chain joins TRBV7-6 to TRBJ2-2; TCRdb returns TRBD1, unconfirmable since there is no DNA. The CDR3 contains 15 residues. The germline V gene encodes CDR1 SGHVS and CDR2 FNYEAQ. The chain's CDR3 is CASGPGTGGSGELFF.

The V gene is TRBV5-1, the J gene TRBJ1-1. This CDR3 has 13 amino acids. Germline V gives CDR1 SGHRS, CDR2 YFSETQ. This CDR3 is CASSLRGNTEAFF.

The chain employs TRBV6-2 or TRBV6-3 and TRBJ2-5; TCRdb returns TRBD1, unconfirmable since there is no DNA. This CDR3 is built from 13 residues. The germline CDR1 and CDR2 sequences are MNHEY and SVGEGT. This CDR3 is CASSQAPEETQYF.

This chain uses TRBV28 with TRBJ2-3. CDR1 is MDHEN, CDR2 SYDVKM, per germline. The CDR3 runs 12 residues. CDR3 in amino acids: CASSLGVDTQYF.

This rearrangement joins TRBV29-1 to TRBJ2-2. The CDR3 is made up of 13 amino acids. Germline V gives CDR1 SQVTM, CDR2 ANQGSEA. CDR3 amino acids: CSATETNTGELFF.

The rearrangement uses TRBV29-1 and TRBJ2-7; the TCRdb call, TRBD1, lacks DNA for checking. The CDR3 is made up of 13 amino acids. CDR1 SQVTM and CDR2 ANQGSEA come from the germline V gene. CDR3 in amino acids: CSVMTGGAYEQYF.

The chain's CDR3 is CASSIAGGANVLTF. The gene calls are TRBV19 and TRBJ2-6. The V gene's germline CDR1 is LNHDA and CDR2 SQIVND (reference sequence). This CDR3 comprises 14 residues.

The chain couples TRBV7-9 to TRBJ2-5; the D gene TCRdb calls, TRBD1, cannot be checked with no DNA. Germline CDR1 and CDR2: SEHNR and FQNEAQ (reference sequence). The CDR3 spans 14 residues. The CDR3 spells CASSSNRGLETQYF.

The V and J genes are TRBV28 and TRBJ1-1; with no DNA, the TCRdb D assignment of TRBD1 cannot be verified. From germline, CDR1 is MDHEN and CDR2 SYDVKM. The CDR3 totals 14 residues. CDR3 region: CASGDRDLNTEAFF.

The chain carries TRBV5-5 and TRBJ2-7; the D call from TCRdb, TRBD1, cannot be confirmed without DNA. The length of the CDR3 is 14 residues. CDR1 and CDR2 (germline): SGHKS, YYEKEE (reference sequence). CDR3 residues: CASSPDFTGYEQYF.

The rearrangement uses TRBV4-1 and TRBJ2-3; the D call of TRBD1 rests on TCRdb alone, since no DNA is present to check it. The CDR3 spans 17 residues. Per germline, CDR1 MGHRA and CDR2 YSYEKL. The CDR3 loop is CASSRSGTGASTDTQYF.

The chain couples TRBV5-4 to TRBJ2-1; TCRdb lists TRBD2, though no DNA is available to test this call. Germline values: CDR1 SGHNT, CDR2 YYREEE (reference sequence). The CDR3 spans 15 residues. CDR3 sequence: CASSFSPSGRLEQFF.

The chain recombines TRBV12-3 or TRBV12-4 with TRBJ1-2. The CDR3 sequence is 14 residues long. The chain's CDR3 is CASTPGGGVNGYTF.

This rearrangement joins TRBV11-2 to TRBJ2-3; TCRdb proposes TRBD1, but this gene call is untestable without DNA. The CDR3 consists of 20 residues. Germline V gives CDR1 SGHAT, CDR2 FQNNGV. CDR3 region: CASSFISAGQDLWGTDTQYF.

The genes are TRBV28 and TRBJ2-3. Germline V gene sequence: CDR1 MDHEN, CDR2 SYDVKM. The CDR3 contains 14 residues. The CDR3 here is CASSIGISTDTQYF.

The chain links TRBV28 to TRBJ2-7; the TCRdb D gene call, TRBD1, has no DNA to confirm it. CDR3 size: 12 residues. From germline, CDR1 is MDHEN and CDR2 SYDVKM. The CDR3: CASTPGRAEQYF.

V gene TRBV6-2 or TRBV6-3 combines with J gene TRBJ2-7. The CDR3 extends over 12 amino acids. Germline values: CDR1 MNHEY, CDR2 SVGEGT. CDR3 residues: CASSDSVYEQYF.

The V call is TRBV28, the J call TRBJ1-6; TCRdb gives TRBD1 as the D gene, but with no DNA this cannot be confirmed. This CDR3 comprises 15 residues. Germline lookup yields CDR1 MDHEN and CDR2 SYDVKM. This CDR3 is CASLNREGWNSPLHF.

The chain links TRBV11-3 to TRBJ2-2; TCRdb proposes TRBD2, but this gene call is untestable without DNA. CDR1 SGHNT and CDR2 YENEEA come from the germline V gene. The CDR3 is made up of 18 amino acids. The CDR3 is CASSSSGWASGNTGELFF.

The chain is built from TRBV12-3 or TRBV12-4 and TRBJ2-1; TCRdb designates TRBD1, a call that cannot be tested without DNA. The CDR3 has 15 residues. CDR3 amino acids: CASSLTGQYYNEQFF.

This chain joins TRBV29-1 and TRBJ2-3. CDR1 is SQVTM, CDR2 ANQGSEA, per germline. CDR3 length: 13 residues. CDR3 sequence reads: CSVIGGETDTQYF.